The 21 T cell receptor beta chains below come from one sample, sequenced in a study of early T cells in non-severe SARS-CoV-2 infection. Each CDR3 protein is one row after TCRdb ran MiXCR on the 5' RACE reads. The profile shows just over 80,000 distinct CDR3 sequences, 12% to 15% of them singletons. Material: whole blood. These receptors originate from an adult who was a healthcare worker with PCR-confirmed SARS-CoV-2 infection or an uninfected control (not recorded which).

The rearrangement links TRBV7-2 to TRBJ2-7; tentatively, D is TRBD2 (5 bases). The CDR3 runs 16 residues. The V end was cut by 3 bases, the J end by 1 base, with 16 bases between. Germline V gives CDR1 SGHTA, CDR2 FQGNSA. For the CDR3, the DNA is TGTGCCAGCAGCTTCGGCTCGAGGGCGGCATCCTACGAGCAGTACTTC. This sequence encodes CASSFGSRAASYEQYF.

The chain combines TRBV20-1 with TRBJ1-2; D gene ambiguous. The CDR3 spans 14 residues. Germline V gene sequence: CDR1 DFQATT, CDR2 SNEGSKA (reference sequence). V was pared by 0 bases and J by 3 bases, with 11 bases between. The CDR3 sequence: CSARDIGVDYGYTF. CDR3 bases: TGCAGTGCTAGAGATATTGGGGTGGACTATGGCTACACCTTC.

In its sample, this clonotype was seen many times. The J gene is TRBJ1-2, the V gene TRBV7-9; D is possibly TRBD1 (5 bases). The CDR3 spans 18 residues. Germline assignment: CDR1 SEHNR and CDR2 FQNEAQ (reference sequence). The V end lost 5 bases, the J end lost 0 bases, and 22 bases lay between the germline ends. CDR3 sequence reads: CASSQQTGTKASNYGYTF. The CDR3, as DNA: TGTGCCAGCAGCCAACAAACCGGGACGAAGGCTTCTAACTATGGCTACACCTTC.

This clonotype was detected many times. This chain joins TRBV20-1 and TRBJ1-2; TRBD1 matches 7 bases. J was trimmed by 3 bases and V by 3 bases; bases with no gene match: 4. The germline V gene has CDR1 DFQATT and CDR2 SNEGSKA (reference sequence). This CDR3 region has 13 residues. CDR3 region: CSARVQGDYGYTF. The CDR3 region has the DNA TGCAGTGCTAGGGTTCAGGGGGACTATGGCTACACCTTC.

CDR3 coding DNA: TGTGCCAGCAGCTTATCCGCCACAACTAATGAAAAACTGTTTTTT. It translates to CASSLSATTNEKLFF. The J gene is TRBJ1-4, the V gene TRBV7-2; D call uncertain. Germline V CDR1 and CDR2: SGHTA, FQGNSA. Trimming removed 2 bases at V and 0 bases at J, with 7 bases between. The CDR3 contains 15 residues.

The chain uses TRBV2 and TRBJ2-5; possible D gene TRBD2, 6 bases. CDR3 size: 13 residues. Trimming pared 11 bases from V and 7 bases from J, leaving 20 bases between. Germline CDR1 is SNHLY and CDR2 is FYNNEI. CDR3: CAAERGGEGTQYF. Written as DNA, the CDR3 is TGTGCCGCAGAACGGGGAGGAGAGGGGACCCAGTACTTC.

The CDR3 nucleotides read TGTGCCAGCAGCCAACAGAGTTCGAACACTGAAGCTTTCTTT. As protein: CASSQQSSNTEAFF. The J gene is TRBJ1-1, the V gene TRBV11-2; D unclear. CDR1 SGHAT and CDR2 FQNNGV come from the germline V gene. The CDR3 totals 14 residues. V was pared by 5 bases and J by 1 base, with 11 bases between.

This clonotype was detected many times. V is TRBV19 and J is TRBJ1-6; the D gene is possibly TRBD1 (5 bases). This CDR3 spans 14 amino acids. Germline lookup yields CDR1 LNHDA and CDR2 SQIVND (reference sequence). Trimming stripped 7 bases from V and 6 bases from J, with 13 bases between. The CDR3 DNA follows: TGTGCCAGTAACTCCGGGACCGGTAATTCACCCCTCCACTTT. Its translation is CASNSGTGNSPLHF.

This clonotype appeared many times. The genes are TRBV7-9 and TRBJ2-5, with D tentatively TRBD1 or TRBD2 (5 bases each). CDR1 and CDR2 (germline): SEHNR, FQNEAQ (reference sequence). This CDR3 comprises 14 residues. V was pared by 2 bases and J by 4 bases, with 11 bases between. The CDR3 region has the DNA TGTGCCAGCAGCTTAAGGGGCAGCGGAGAGACCCAGTACTTC. Residues: CASSLRGSGETQYF.

The chain carries TRBV5-1 and TRBJ1-6; possibly TRBD1 for D (5 bases). This CDR3 contains 14 residues. With 4 bases removed from V and 8 bases from J, the gap between germline ends came to 13 bases. From germline, CDR1 is SGHRS and CDR2 YFSETQ. For the CDR3, the DNA is TGCGCCAGCAGCCTGGGACTTTTAGATTCACCCCTCCACTTT. It codes for CASSLGLLDSPLHF.

The chain uses TRBV9 and TRBJ1-1, with D unclear. The CDR3 runs 13 residues. V shed 3 bases and J shed 2 bases, with 8 bases lying between them. Germline CDR1 reads SGDLS; CDR2 reads YYNGEE. In DNA form, the CDR3 reads TGTGCCAGCAGCGGTCCGAGCAACACTGAAGCTTTCTTT. This translates into CASSGPSNTEAFF.

This clonotype was observed a few times. The V gene is TRBV29-1, the J gene TRBJ2-7; D unclear. The germline V gene has CDR1 SQVTM and CDR2 ANQGSEA. V was cut by 4 bases and J by 4 bases, with 11 bases left in between. This CDR3 has 12 amino acids. The CDR3 DNA reads TGCAGCGTTGTGGGCTTCCTTTACGAGCAGTACTTC. Its translation: CSVVGFLYEQYF.

This clonotype has a handful of counts. V and J are TRBV11-2 and TRBJ2-2; D is ambiguous. Trimming took off 5 bases at V and 6 bases at J, with 7 bases between the two ends. Germline CDR1 and CDR2: SGHAT and FQNNGV. The CDR3 is made up of 12 amino acids. The CDR3 bases are TGTGCCAGCAGCCGTTTCGCCGGGGAGCTGTTTTTT. Amino acid sequence: CASSRFAGELFF.

This sequence joins TRBV5-1 and TRBJ2-7; weak D call: TRBD2 (5 bases). Trimming took off 2 bases at V and 4 bases at J, with 10 bases between the two ends. Germline values: CDR1 SGHRS, CDR2 YFSETQ. The CDR3 consists of 13 residues. This CDR3 is CASSFGIGYEQYF. CDR3 nucleotides: TGCGCCAGCAGCTTCGGGATTGGATACGAGCAGTACTTC.

The V call is TRBV12-3 or TRBV12-4, the J call TRBJ2-1; TRBD2 aligns across 11 bases. This CDR3 contains 14 residues. The V and J ends lost 2 bases and 9 bases, in that order; junction bases with no gene match: 3. For the CDR3, the DNA is TGTGCCAGCAGTTTACTAGCGGGGGGCAGTGAGCAGTTCTTC. This translates into CASSLLAGGSEQFF.

This clonotype was detected a few times. J is TRBJ1-6 and V is TRBV12-3 or TRBV12-4, with D hard to call. CDR3 size: 14 residues. Between the trimmed V and J ends, which lost 3 bases and 9 bases, there was a span of 12 bases. The DNA of the CDR3 is TGTGCCAGCAGTTTTAAGGGATCAGGTTCACCCCTCCACTTT. Protein: CASSFKGSGSPLHF.

This chain links TRBV12-3 or TRBV12-4 with TRBJ1-5; TRBD1 aligns across 7 bases. The CDR3 contains 14 residues. Trimming at V came to 7 bases and at J to 7 bases, leaving 10 bases not matched to a gene. The CDR3 is CASTLTGDSQPQHF. In nucleotides, the CDR3 is TGTGCCAGCACCCTCACAGGGGACAGCCAGCCCCAGCATTTT.

This chain uses TRBV19 with TRBJ2-5, with D unresolved. The CDR3 covers 14 residues. V shed 6 bases and J shed 5 bases, with 16 bases lying between them. CDR1 and CDR2 (germline): LNHDA, SQIVND (reference sequence). CDR3 DNA sequence: TGTGCCAGTAGCCGTAAGCGCAACACGGAGACCCAGTACTTC. Its protein product is CASSRKRNTETQYF.

This clonotype was counted at least ten times. The chain has TRBV12-3 or TRBV12-4 and TRBJ2-2; TRBD1 might be the D (6 bases). This CDR3 has 14 amino acids. V shed 5 bases and J shed 1 base, with 8 bases lying between them. The CDR3 DNA sequence: TGTGCCAGCAGTCTCAGGGGGAACACCGGGGAGCTGTTTTTT. Translation gives CASSLRGNTGELFF.

V and J are TRBV29-1 and TRBJ1-2; D not certain. This CDR3 is built from 13 residues. V lost 3 bases and J lost 4, with 12 bases in between. Germline V CDR1 and CDR2: SQVTM, ANQGSEA. CDR3 in DNA: TGCAGCGTTGATCAGGACGCTACCTATGGCTACACCTTC. This translates into CSVDQDATYGYTF.

This chain links TRBV14 with TRBJ2-5; D may correspond to TRBD1 or TRBD2 (6 bases each). Between the trimmed V and J ends, which lost 2 bases and 7 bases, there was a span of 20 bases. Per the germline V gene, CDR1 is SGHDN and CDR2 is FVKESK. CDR3 size: 16 residues. DNA of the CDR3: TGTGCCAGCAGCCAAAAGGGGGGCGCCATTCTGGGGACCCAGTACTTC. Translating gives CASSQKGGAILGTQYF.